This TCR beta chain was sequenced for a study of cytomegalovirus exposure and HLA in healthy donors (dated by TCRdb to between 2016 and 2019). Notes on the research overall: In an earlier analysis of some 550 of the donors, approximately 300 Gb of sequence data and 90 million to 120 million unique TCR beta sequences from about 179 million T cells were reported. Roughly 290 gigabases of sequencing data and approximately 91 million unique TCR sequences made up an early release that covered around 640 HLA-typed donors. The genetic ancestry cluster associated with self-reported Caucasian donors included roughly four fifths of the roughly 360 genotyped donors. The study aimed to test whether cataloging public T cell receptors could reveal signatures of past pathogen exposure. The study used immunosequencing to profile the T cell repertoires of around 600 subjects and linked those repertoires to cytomegalovirus serostatus. Besides the first cohort of approximately 710 subjects, a separate validation cohort made up of 90 to 150 different subjects was used. The study combined high-throughput TCR immunosequencing, statistical association of individual TCRs with disease status, and machine learning to predict cytomegalovirus infection status. In a later analysis, previously published TCR beta repertoires from hundreds of donors were re-analyzed and high-resolution HLA genotyping was added so that TCR occurrence patterns could be studied. The later analysis used no new phenotypic data to find candidate immune exposures, relying instead on TCR beta sequences and their occurrence across donors. An earlier analysis of about 620 of the donors applied high-throughput TCR beta sequencing to assess whether each TCR beta V gene segment acted as functional or pseudogenic. Alongside the repertoire data, information on donor age, sex, ethnicity and CMV serostatus was compiled. A later genetic analysis took genome-wide SNP genotypes for about 65% of the 666 donors and used that subset as a discovery cohort. All discovery cohort repertoires had been generated using a single sequencing platform. HLA typing covered class I and class II loci at four-digit resolution. The number of donors typed differed by locus, with about 629-630 for A, B, C, DRB1 and DQB1, 522 for DQA1, 606 for DPA1, and 400 to 490 for DPB1. Four or five DR-DQ haplotypes were handled as single units for association and clustering because linkage in the cohort was strong. Among around 400 genotyped donors of the cohort, an average of roughly 230,000 unique TCR beta nucleotide sequences was sequenced per donor, of which roughly 18% were non-productive. The research as a whole found: A cluster of highly shared sequence variants was judged likely to be a technical artifact of the sequencing pipeline. Cytomegalovirus status was reported to be diagnosed by the classifier with high specificity and sensitivity in both the original and validation cohorts. A later analysis found that most CMV-associated TCR beta chains appeared HLA-restricted, with HLA associations seemingly driven largely by CMV exposure. In an earlier analysis of 450 to 750 of the donors, most TCR beta V segments appeared in productive rearrangements about 87% or about 30% of the time, broadly matching IMGT annotations. A few of the identified cytomegalovirus-associated TCR beta chains were confirmed in vitro to be specific for cytomegalovirus antigens. Because the 87-base-pair reads could not distinguish some IMGT-functional V segments, including TRBV6-2 and TRBV6-3, those segments were excluded. When HLA alleles, especially DR and DQ, strongly co-occurred, TCR associations were difficult to assign to individual alleles. In a later analysis, HLA-associated TCR beta chains were found to be more clonally expanded and to have lower generation probabilities than equally common non-associated chains. It was suggested by the authors that the approach could potentially be generalized to other disease states and immunological phenotypes. In this cohort, only TCR beta chains were sequenced, and detectable features were limited by the absence of alpha or paired-chain data. According to a later analysis, TCR association rates differed among HLA loci, with DRB1 alleles showing the most associated TCRs and HLA-C alleles showing the fewest. In a later analysis, 15,000 to 20,000 TCR beta sequences were associated with specific HLA alleles at a false discovery rate of 0.05. While some public TCRs were present in many individuals, most TCR sequences turned up only very rarely across donors. Roughly uniform sequencing depth across donors was assumed in presence/absence analyses, although this assumption may not hold. Because HLA typing was unavailable for some donors at each locus, only the typed subset was used in association tests. The only immune exposure information available for the cohort was CMV serostatus. In a later genetic analysis, fewer N-insertions in productive TCRs were reported among donors in an Asian-associated ancestry cluster than the roughly 670-donor mean. Because counts were too low, about 17 rarely observed V segments, including chromosome 9 orphons, were excluded from the earlier analysis of around 640 of the donors. Linkage disequilibrium might explain the correlated functional status among segregating V segments, but an unknown experimental factor could not be ruled out. V-gene and J-gene trimming of TCR beta chains was associated with a missense DCLRE1C variant in a later genetic analysis, and the association was replicated in an independent cohort. In a later analysis, several top co-occurrence clusters were reported to appear linked to parvovirus B19, influenza, CMV and Epstein-Barr virus. A further reported finding was that TCR beta sequences accurately predicted the HLA-A and HLA-B alleles for most subjects in the first cohort. The study gave a list of around 170 TCR beta chains associated with cytomegalovirus.

The library was produced with the immunoSEQ multiplex PCR assay. The multiplex PCR relied on a mix of 60 forward primers for TCR Vbeta segments and 13 reverse primers for TCR Jbeta segments. The CDR3 region of rearranged TCR beta genes was amplified from genomic DNA with a multiplex PCR assay. The Illumina HiSeq System was used to sequence the amplified TCR beta libraries as 87-base-pair reads. In the source study's methods: A later analysis counted some 80 million unique TCR beta chains across the 650 to 800 repertoires, and roughly 9.9 million of these chains were shared by at least two donors. Raw reads were error-corrected and collapsed into unique sequences by a nearest-neighbor algorithm in which closely related sequences were merged to remove PCR and sequencing errors. To assign V, D and J gene segments, CDR3 sequences were aligned to IMGT reference sequences. For a sequence to be retained, a match of at least six nucleotides to both a V gene segment and a J gene segment was required. Rearrangements were called productive when the CDR3 lacked stop codons and stayed in frame with V and J; all others were non-productive. Following IMGT convention, CDR3 was defined as the stretch from the second conserved V-encoded cysteine up to the conserved J-encoded phenylalanine. Sequences without an unambiguous match to a single V gene segment were excluded from the earlier analysis of almost 600 of the donors. An earlier analysis of 550 to 650 of the donors classified V segments as functional when productive rearrangements were above 56.7% and as segregating when the standard deviation between donors was above 5%. To diagnose cytomegalovirus status from the catalog of TCR beta chain sequences, a statistical classification framework was built. In a later analysis, TCR nucleotide sequences were compared against IMGT/GENE-DB human TR gene sequences so that V and J genes could be assigned. In a later analysis, CDR3 sequences and most-parsimonious VDJ recombination scenarios were assigned using the TCRdist pipeline. In a later analysis, each TCR beta chain was defined by its CDR3 amino acid sequence together with its V-gene family, and reads without a unique V-gene family were excluded. To address suspected cross-contamination and a sequencing artifact, a later analysis removed over 500 highly shared, low-generation-probability nucleotide sequences. In a later analysis, a clonal expansion index for each public chain was calculated from normalized within-repertoire ranks of inferred template counts. Generation probabilities in a later analysis came from a VDJ recombination model fitted to out-of-frame rearrangements, and those results were checked against IGoR. In a later analysis, TCR-TCR, TCR-HLA and TCR-CMV co-occurrence was scored with hypergeometric tests, and a repertoire-size bias correction was applied to TCR pairs. To estimate false discovery rates, a later analysis permuted the HLA or CMV assignments 20 times. In a later analysis, co-occurring TCRs were grouped using DBSCAN, and TCRdist sequence similarity was added for clustering within HLA-allele-positive subsets. Co-occurrence clustering excluded repertoires with fewer than 30,000 or more than 120,000 public chains, plus five with anomalous nucleotide sharing. The table comes from immuneACCESS by way of TCRdb, which keeps in-frame sequences with V and J called. Part of the clones is missing from these tables; in studies checked, under half for an unresolved V gene and the rest for unknown reasons. The V and J calls and clone size are taken from that table; D and trimming were inferred from the DNA. The sample includes 81,000 or so clones, with about 77% observed a single time. Clones ranked in the top ten supply about 4% of the sample.

The cohort consisted of 650 to 850 healthy bone marrow donors. At the time of sampling, every cohort member was nominally healthy, though immune exposures that went unrecorded were likely present. The donor tested CMV seronegative, placing the donor among the 350 or so seronegative members of the cohort. A peripheral blood sample was collected from each donor, and TCR beta sequencing was performed on peripheral blood mononuclear cells. Genomic DNA extraction from the blood cell samples was performed with the Qiagen DNeasy Blood Extraction Kit. Of note for this clone: It lacks a known antigen. No clone much larger than this one lies a single base away; base qualities are absent.

CDR1 is given as ENHRY and CDR2 as SYGVKD, both from the germline V gene. V has 7 bases trimmed and J has 4 bases trimmed; junction bases matching no gene number 9. The CDR3 holds 15 amino acids from the cysteine to the phenylalanine. The retained sequence is limited to the CDR3, 45 bases, with the frame set at the first base. Recombination linked TRBV10-3 to TRBJ2-2, with 7 bases aligning to TRBD1. The source material was PBMCs. The source of this sequence is a man in his 60s in good health and CMV-seronegative. The CDR3 amino acid sequence is: CAITNSRTGTGELFF. The nucleotide sequence reads TGTGCCATCACCAACTCTCGGACAGGCACCGGGGAGCTGTTTTTT.